One T cell receptor beta chain is described in this entry. Antigen unknown. One end of the junction does not line up with germline, which may come from a read error. Germline-derived CDR1 and CDR2 are SGHVS and FNYEAQ. This CDR3 region has 14 residues. Unique molecular identifiers were present on the cDNA, and a universal primer site came from template switching. In TCRdb, the 5' RACE reads were re-called with MiXCR into one record per CDR3 protein. The repertoire holds some 1,600,000 distinct CDR3 sequences, about 30% seen once, with about 0.3% in the top ten. The data were obtained in a study of identical twins. Findings of the study overall: Models predicted less out-of-frame TCR alpha sharing in monozygotic twins than was found. Analyses based on zero insertions could be partly confounded by invariant MAIT and iNKT cells.

The sequenced material came from cord blood. The sequence was obtained from a newborn girl in good health. The V gene is TRBV7-6, the J gene TRBJ2-5; D remains unclear. The CDR3 sequence is CTSSLGFLVETQYF. CDR3 bases: TGTACCAGCAGCTTAGGGTTTTTGGTAGAGACCCAGTACTTC.